This T cell receptor (beta chain) was recovered during a study of T cell responses to AZD1222 COVID-19 vaccine. Study-wide findings and caveats: In all cases, repertoires were sampled only after the peak T cell response. Dominant at 160-218 and 743-854, vaccine-associated CD4 TCRs also spanned spike. Spike-specific TCR breadth and depth were elevated following two AZD1222 doses.

V was pared by 4 bases and J by 0 bases, with 9 bases of the junction left unmatched. CDR3 length: 17 residues. Germline-derived CDR1 and CDR2 are LGHNT and FRNRAP. Data came from immunoSEQ multiplex PCR; TCRdb stores just in-frame clones and leaves some out. The sample yields 110,000 or so clones, more than 75% seen once. For this clone: Its specificity is unknown.

V is TRBV12-5 and J is TRBJ1-5, with 7 bases lining up with TRBD1. Sequenced here: peripheral blood, sampled on day 0 of AZD1222 vaccination. The receptor was derived from an adult in good health. The CDR3 loop reads CASGSDRDVYSNQPQHF. CDR3 coding DNA: TGTGCTAGTGGTTCCGACAGGGATGTCTATAGCAATCAGCCCCAGCATTTT.